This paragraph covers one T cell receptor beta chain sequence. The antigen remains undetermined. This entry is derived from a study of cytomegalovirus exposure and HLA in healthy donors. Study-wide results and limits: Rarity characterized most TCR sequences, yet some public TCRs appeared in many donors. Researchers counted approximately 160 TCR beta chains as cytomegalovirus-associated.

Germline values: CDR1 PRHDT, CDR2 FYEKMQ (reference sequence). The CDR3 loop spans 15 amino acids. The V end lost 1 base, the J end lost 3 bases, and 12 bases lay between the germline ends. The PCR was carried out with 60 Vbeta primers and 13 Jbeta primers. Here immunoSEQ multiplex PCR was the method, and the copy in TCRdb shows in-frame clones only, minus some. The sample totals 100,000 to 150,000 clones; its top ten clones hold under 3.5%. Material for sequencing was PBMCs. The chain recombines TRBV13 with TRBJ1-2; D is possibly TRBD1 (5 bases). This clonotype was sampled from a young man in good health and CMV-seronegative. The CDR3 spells CASSLAPGLDYGYTF. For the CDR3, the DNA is TGTGCCAGCAGCTTAGCCCCGGGACTGGACTATGGCTACACCTTC.